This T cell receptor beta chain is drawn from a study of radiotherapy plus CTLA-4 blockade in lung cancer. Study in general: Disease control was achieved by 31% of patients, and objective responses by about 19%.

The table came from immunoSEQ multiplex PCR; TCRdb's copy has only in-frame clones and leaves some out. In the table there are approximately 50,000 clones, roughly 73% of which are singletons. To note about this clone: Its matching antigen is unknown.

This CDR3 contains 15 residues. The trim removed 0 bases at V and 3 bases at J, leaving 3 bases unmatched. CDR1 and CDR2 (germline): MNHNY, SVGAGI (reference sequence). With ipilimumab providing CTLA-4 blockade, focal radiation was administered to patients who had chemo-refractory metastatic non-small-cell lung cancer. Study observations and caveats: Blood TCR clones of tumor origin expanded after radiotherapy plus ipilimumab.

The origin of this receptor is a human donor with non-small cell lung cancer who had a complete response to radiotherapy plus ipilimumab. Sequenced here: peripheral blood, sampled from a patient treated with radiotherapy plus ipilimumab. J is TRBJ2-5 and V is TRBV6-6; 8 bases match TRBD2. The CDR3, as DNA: TGTGCCAGCAGTTACTCTAGCGGGAACAAAGAGACCCAGTACTTC. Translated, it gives CASSYSSGNKETQYF.